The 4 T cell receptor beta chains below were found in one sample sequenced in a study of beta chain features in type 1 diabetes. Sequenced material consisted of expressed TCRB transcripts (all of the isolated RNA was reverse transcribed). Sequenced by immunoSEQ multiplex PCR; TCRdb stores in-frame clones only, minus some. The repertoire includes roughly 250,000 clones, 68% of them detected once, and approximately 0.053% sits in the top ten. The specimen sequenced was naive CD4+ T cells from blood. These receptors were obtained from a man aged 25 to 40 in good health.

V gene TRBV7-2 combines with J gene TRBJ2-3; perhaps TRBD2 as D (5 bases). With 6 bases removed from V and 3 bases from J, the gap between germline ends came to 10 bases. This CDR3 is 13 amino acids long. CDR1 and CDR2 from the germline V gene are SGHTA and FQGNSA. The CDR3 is CASRRVQTDTQYF. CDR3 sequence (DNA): TGTGCCAGCAGGAGGGTCCAGACAGATACGCAGTATTTT.

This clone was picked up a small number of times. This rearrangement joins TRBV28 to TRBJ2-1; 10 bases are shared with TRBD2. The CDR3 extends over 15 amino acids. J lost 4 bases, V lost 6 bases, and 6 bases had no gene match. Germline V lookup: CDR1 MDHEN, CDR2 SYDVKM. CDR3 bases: TGTGCCAGCAGACTCGGACTAGCGGAGTACAATGAGCAGTTCTTC. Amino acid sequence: CASRLGLAEYNEQFF.

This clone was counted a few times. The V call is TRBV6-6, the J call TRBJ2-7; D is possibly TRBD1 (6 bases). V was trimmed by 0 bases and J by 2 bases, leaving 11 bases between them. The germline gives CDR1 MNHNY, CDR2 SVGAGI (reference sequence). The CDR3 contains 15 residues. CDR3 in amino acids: CASSYSGRDTYEQYF. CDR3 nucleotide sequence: TGTGCCAGCAGTTACTCTGGTAGGGACACCTACGAGCAGTACTTC.

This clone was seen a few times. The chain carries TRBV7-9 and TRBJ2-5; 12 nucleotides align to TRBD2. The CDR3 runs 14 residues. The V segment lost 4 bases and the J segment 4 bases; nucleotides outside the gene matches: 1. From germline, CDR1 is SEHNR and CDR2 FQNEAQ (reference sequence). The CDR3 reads CASSWGLAGETQYF. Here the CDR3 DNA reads TGTGCCAGCAGCTGGGGACTAGCGGGAGAGACCCAGTACTTC. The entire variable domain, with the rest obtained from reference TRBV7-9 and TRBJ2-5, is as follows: DTGVSQNPRHKITKRGQNVTFRCDPISEHNRLYWYRQTLGQGPEFLTYFQNEAQLEKSRLLSDRFSAERPKGSFSTLEIQRTEQGDSAMYLCASSWGLAGETQYFGPGTRLLVL.